This TCR beta chain is from a study of CD8 T cells in Susac syndrome. Overall study findings and caveats: That the number of individuals in its TCR sequencing and HLA analysis was relatively small was acknowledged by the study.

Concerning this clonotype: The target antigen is unknown.

CD8+ and CD4+ T cells taken from blood had their TCR beta sequenced. TEMRA cells were FACS-enriched and CD8+ and CD4+ T cells negatively isolated. The CDR3 has 14 amino acids. Germline V lookup: CDR1 GTSNPN, CDR2 SVGIG (reference sequence). V lost 4 bases to trimming and J lost 3 bases, with 16 bases between them. Random hexamers served to reverse transcribe about 0.45 to 1 ug RNA. TCR beta CDR3 was amplified by immunoSEQ multiplex PCR. This amplification extended across 54 Vbeta and 13 Jbeta segments. In TCRdb, the immunoSEQ multiplex PCR reads were re-called with MiXCR into one record per CDR3 protein. The table shows some 130,000 distinct CDR3 sequences, with around nine tenths occurring only once.

Sample: CD8+ T cells from PBMCs. The chain combines TRBV30 with TRBJ2-7; the D gene could be TRBD1 or TRBD2 (5 bases each). The sequence came from a human donor with multiple sclerosis. The CDR3 sequence: CAWTPGTSIYEQYF. DNA for the CDR3: TGTGCCTGGACGCCCGGGACCTCCATCTACGAGCAGTACTTC.